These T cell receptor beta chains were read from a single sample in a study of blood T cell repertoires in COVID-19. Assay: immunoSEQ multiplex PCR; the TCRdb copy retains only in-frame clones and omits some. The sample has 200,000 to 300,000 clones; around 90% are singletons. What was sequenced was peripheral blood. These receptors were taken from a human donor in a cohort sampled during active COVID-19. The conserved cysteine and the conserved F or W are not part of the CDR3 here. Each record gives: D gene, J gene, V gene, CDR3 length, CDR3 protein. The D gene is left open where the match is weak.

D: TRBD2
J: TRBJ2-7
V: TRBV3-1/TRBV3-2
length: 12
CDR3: ASSQTAGDYEQY

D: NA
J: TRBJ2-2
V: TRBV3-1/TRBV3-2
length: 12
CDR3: ASSQARGTGELF

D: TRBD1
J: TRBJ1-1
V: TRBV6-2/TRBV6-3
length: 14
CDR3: ASSYPQGAIGAEAF

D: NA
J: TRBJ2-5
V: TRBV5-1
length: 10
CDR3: ASSHGKETQY

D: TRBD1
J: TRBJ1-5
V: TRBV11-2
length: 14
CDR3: ASSLADRGHDQPQH

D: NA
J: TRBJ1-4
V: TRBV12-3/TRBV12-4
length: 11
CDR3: ASSLRRNEKLF

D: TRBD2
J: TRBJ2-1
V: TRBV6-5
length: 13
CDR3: ASSPGLERAHEQF

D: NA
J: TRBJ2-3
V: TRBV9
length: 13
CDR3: ASSVMAGATDTQY

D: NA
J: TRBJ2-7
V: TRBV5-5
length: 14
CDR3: ASSFKQGGSSYEQY

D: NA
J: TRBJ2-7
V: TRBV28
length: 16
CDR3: ASAFYHAEGGGSYEQY

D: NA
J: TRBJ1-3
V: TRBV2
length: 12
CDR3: ASSQVSSGNTIY

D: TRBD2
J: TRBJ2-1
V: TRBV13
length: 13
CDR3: ASSPRGGQFVEQF

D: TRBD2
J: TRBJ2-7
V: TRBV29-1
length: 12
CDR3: SVAKRGKTGEQY

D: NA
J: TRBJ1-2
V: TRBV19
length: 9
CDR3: ASSTVYGYT

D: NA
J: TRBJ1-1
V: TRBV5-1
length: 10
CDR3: ASSIRGIEAF

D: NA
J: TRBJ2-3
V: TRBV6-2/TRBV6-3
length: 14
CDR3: ASSRTRERSTDTQY

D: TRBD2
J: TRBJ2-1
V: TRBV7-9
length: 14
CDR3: ASSLGAGGYYNEQF